This passage covers 19 T cell receptor beta chains from one sample sequenced in a study of blood T cell repertoires in COVID-19 (TCRdb year 2020). Library preparation employed the immunoSEQ multiplex PCR assay. The source is immuneACCESS, and TCRdb retained only in-frame sequences with V and J called. Part of the clones is not carried over; for the studies checked, unresolved V genes explain less than half of this, and the remainder is unexplained. This sample lists about 480,000 clones; 87% were detected once. The top ten constitute approximately 2% of the sample. Sequencing used PBMCs or T cells enriched from blood (not recorded which). These receptors all come from a woman between 18 and 30 years old with acute COVID-19.

The chain recombines TRBV5-4 with TRBJ2-3; TRBD1 matches 7 bases. Germline assignment: CDR1 SGHNT and CDR2 YYREEE (reference sequence). J gave up 4 bases and V 3 bases, and 8 bases lay outside the gene matches. The CDR3 runs 15 residues. The CDR3 bases are TGTGCCAGCAGCTGGGGGAGACAGGGTGCAGATACGCAGTATTTT. This gives the protein CASSWGRQGADTQYF.

J is TRBJ1-1 and V is TRBV3-1 (or the pseudogene TRBV3-2), with 8 bases that match TRBD1. The J segment lost 5 bases and the V segment lost 1 base, leaving 3 bases of the junction unmatched. CDR3 length equals 14 residues. Germline CDR1 is LGHDT and CDR2 is YNNKEL (reference sequence). For the CDR3, the DNA is TGTGCCAGCAGCCAAGGGACAGGGCGGACTGAAGCTTTCTTT. Its translation is CASSQGTGRTEAFF.

The chain carries TRBV28 and TRBJ1-6, with D unclear. This CDR3 is 12 amino acids long. Looked up from germline, CDR1 is MDHEN and CDR2 is SYDVKM. V was pared by 7 bases and J by 5 bases, with 6 bases between. Here the CDR3 reads CASNPNNSPLHF. The CDR3 DNA reads as TGTGCCAGCAATCCCAATAATTCACCCCTCCACTTT. Combining the CDR3 with reference TRBV28 and TRBJ1-6 gives the whole variable domain DVKVTQSSRYLVKRTGEKVFLECVQDMDHENMFWYRQDPGLGLRLIYFSYDVKMKEKGDIPEGYSVSREKKERFSLILESASTNQTSMYLCASNPNNSPLHFGNGTRLTVT.

The chain couples TRBV2 to TRBJ1-1; no clear D. The CDR3 extends over 13 amino acids. Per the germline V gene, CDR1 is SNHLY and CDR2 is FYNNEI. The V and J ends lost 7 bases and 5 bases respectively, with 14 bases between them. The CDR3 sequence is CASTQDPGTEAFF. The CDR3 nucleotides are TGTGCCAGCACCCAAGACCCGGGGACTGAAGCTTTCTTT.

The chain couples TRBV11-3 to TRBJ2-2, with TRBD1 identical over 7 bases. The CDR3 is 14 residues long. Germline V gene lookup returns CDR1 SGHNT and CDR2 YENEEA. With V trimmed by 7 bases and J by 6 bases, 8 bases remained unmatched. CDR3 loop: CASTRGQGAGELFF. CDR3 nucleotides: TGTGCCAGCACCCGCGGGCAGGGGGCCGGGGAGCTGTTTTTT.

The V gene is TRBV7-2, the J gene TRBJ2-5; 15 nucleotides align to TRBD2. The CDR3 has 14 amino acids. Trimming removed 11 bases from V and 5 bases from J; junction bases left unmatched: 6. Germline loops: CDR1 SGHTA, CDR2 FQGNSA. The CDR3 coding sequence is TGTGCCTGCGGGACTAGCGGGAGGACGGAGACCCAGTACTTC. This translates into CACGTSGRTETQYF.

This clone was found a few times. The chain carries TRBV10-1 and TRBJ1-1, with D unresolved. The germline V gene has CDR1 WNHNN and CDR2 SYGVQD (reference sequence). Trimming cost V 3 bases and J 6 bases, with 14 bases left between them. This CDR3 comprises 14 residues. The chain's CDR3 is CASSDSGLRAEAFF. The CDR3 coding sequence is TGCGCCAGCAGTGATTCCGGGCTGAGGGCTGAAGCTTTCTTT.

The chain is built from TRBV30 and TRBJ1-2; TRBD1 is a possible D gene (5 bases). This CDR3 has 14 amino acids. Germline lookup yields CDR1 GTSNPN and CDR2 SVGIG (reference sequence). Trimming took off 3 bases at V and 4 bases at J, with 15 bases between the two ends. DNA of the CDR3: TGTGCCTGGAGCCCCAGGGTAAAATCCTATGGCTACACCTTC. Its translation is CAWSPRVKSYGYTF.

Turning to this clone: Additional DNA sequences in this sample encode the identical CDR3. The CDR3 sequence: CASSVGLAGGYNEQFF. The DNA for the CDR3 is TGTGCCAGCAGCGTAGGCTTAGCGGGGGGGTACAATGAGCAGTTCTTC. The V and J genes are TRBV9 and TRBJ2-1; 11 bases align to TRBD2. There are 16 residues in the CDR3. Germline trimming cut 0 bases from V and 4 bases from J; bases unmatched to any gene: 3. Germline assignment: CDR1 SGDLS and CDR2 YYNGEE.

The chain employs TRBV7-9 and TRBJ1-6, with D hard to call. The CDR3 is 10 amino acids. V lost 5 bases to trimming and J lost 13 bases, with 6 bases between them. Germline CDR1 reads SEHNR; CDR2 reads FQNEAQ (reference sequence). Written as DNA, the CDR3 is TGTGCCAGCAGCCCCATGCCCCTCCACTTT. This gives the protein CASSPMPLHF.

The chain has TRBV11-3 and TRBJ2-2; D is undetermined. CDR1 and CDR2 (germline): SGHNT, YENEEA. The CDR3 is 12 residues long. Deletions cut 6 bases from V and 8 bases from J, with 10 bases between. The DNA of the CDR3 is TGTGCCAGCAGGCATGGAGCAGGGGAGCTGTTTTTT. Translating it yields CASRHGAGELFF.

The sample holds one count of this clone. V gene TRBV7-9 combines with J gene TRBJ2-7; a possible D gene is TRBD1 (6 bases). The V end was cut by 5 bases, the J end by 2 bases, with 13 bases between. CDR1 is SEHNR, CDR2 FQNEAQ, per germline (reference sequence). This CDR3 has 14 residues. The CDR3 region has the DNA TGTGCCAGCAGCCCGACAGGTAGGGCCTACGAGCAGTACTTC. Translating it yields CASSPTGRAYEQYF.

The V gene is TRBV23-1, the J gene TRBJ1-2, with D possibly TRBD1 on 6 matching bases. TRBV23-1 falls under the ORF class, with uncertain function. This CDR3 is 11 amino acids long. V shed 6 bases and J shed 5 bases, with 7 bases lying between them. As DNA, the CDR3 is TGCGCCAGCAGACAGGGATATGGCTACACCTTC. As protein: CASRQGYGYTF.

The chain joins TRBV5-1 to TRBJ1-5; no reliable D call. Trimming left V 0 bases short and J 7 bases short, with 11 bases between. Per germline, CDR1 SGHRS and CDR2 YFSETQ. The CDR3 contains 14 residues. CDR3 sequence (DNA): TGCGCCAGCAGCTTGGGTGAAACATTCCAGCCCCAGCATTTT. Translated: CASSLGETFQPQHF.

This chain connects TRBV5-1 to TRBJ2-2; D is undetermined. V was cut by 2 bases and J by 0 bases, with 8 bases left in between. The CDR3 has 15 residues. Germline CDR1 and CDR2: SGHRS and YFSETQ. The CDR3 nucleotides are TGCGCCAGCAGCTTTGTGGGCCCGAACACCGGGGAGCTGTTTTTT. Residues: CASSFVGPNTGELFF. The complete variable domain, with remaining parts taken from reference TRBV5-1 and TRBJ2-2, reads KAGVTQTPRYLIKTRGQQVTLSCSPISGHRSVSWYQQTPGQGLQFLFEYFSETQRNKGNFPGRFSGRQFSNSRSEMNVSTLELGDSALYLCASSFVGPNTGELFFGEGSRLTVL.

In this sample, this clone turned up once. V is TRBV12-3 or TRBV12-4 and J is TRBJ2-2, with no clear D. There are 13 residues in the CDR3. V lost 7 bases and J lost 8, with 14 bases in between. The chain's CDR3 is CASIIQLSGELFF. The CDR3 nucleotides are TGTGCCAGCATCATACAGTTATCAGGGGAGCTGTTTTTT.

V and J are TRBV5-1 and TRBJ1-4; 10 bases line up with TRBD1. Looked up from germline, CDR1 is SGHRS and CDR2 is YFSETQ. V was pared by 1 base and J by 6 bases, with 3 bases of the junction left unmatched. The CDR3 is made up of 15 amino acids. CDR3: CASSLRTGGDEKLFF. In nucleotides, the CDR3 is TGCGCCAGCAGCTTGCGGACAGGGGGAGATGAAAAACTGTTTTTT.

V usage is TRBV5-1 and J usage is TRBJ2-7; 8 nucleotides line up with TRBD1. Looked up from germline, CDR1 is SGHRS and CDR2 is YFSETQ. V was pared by 7 bases and J by 7 bases, with 13 bases of the junction left unmatched. CDR3 length: 14 residues. The CDR3 region is CASYQPDRVGEQYF. The CDR3 nucleotides are TGCGCCAGCTACCAACCGGACAGGGTGGGGGAGCAGTACTTC.

The V gene is TRBV18, the J gene TRBJ2-7; the D gene is possibly TRBD2 (6 bases). V lost 3 bases to trimming and J lost 2 bases, with 11 bases between them. CDR1 is KGHSH and CDR2 is LQKENI in the germline V gene. The CDR3 has 14 amino acids. Here the CDR3 reads CASSPGGSPYEQYF. The DNA of the CDR3 is TGTGCCAGCTCACCTGGGGGGAGCCCCTACGAGCAGTACTTC. Complete variable domain (other parts from reference TRBV18 and TRBJ2-7): NAGVMQNPRHLVRRRGQEARLRCSPMKGHSHVYWYRQLPEEGLKFMVYLQKENIIDESGMPKERFSAEFPKEGPSILRIQQVVRGDSAAYFCASSPGGSPYEQYFGPGTRLTVT.